The source of this T cell receptor (beta chain) is a study of OX40 agonist ivuxolimab in advanced cancers. Regarding the complete study: Ivuxolimab was a fully human IgG2 agonistic monoclonal antibody targeting the costimulatory receptor OX40 (CD134). The paper covers the monotherapy dose-escalation part of the phase I ivuxolimab trial, which included N of about 51 patients. Of the roughly 53 patients in dose escalation, 19 had hepatocellular carcinoma, about 15 had melanoma, 9 had renal cell carcinoma and 9 had head and neck cancer. The point of sequencing TCRbeta in the periphery was to test whether ivuxolimab changed TCR sequence diversity and drove clonal T-cell expansion. Prior anti-PD-1, anti-PD-L1 or anti-CTLA-4 therapy was permitted, and about two fifths of dose-escalation patients had received checkpoint inhibitors. Partial responses were achieved by three dose-escalation patients, of whom one had hepatocellular carcinoma and two had cutaneous melanoma. In the dose-escalation cohort, roughly 80% of patients were male, and the mean age was about 55 years, with a range of 23 to 79. Intravenous ivuxolimab was administered to patients every 2 weeks at six dose levels: 0.01, 0.1, 0.3, 1.5, 3 and 10 mg/kg.

Trimming at the junction amounts to 3 bases on V and 2 bases on J, and the germline ends lie 2 bases apart. The CDR3, cysteine through phenylalanine, is 12 amino acids long. Here the CDR3 DNA is all that survives: 36 bases in frame from base 1. The germline V gene supplies CDR1 MDHEN and CDR2 SYDVKM. The trial excluded patients who had a history of autoimmune disease or were on systemic immunosuppression. Peripheral blood for TCR sequencing was drawn from every dose cohort at baseline, at cycle 4 day 1 and at cycle 7 day 1. The samples were drawn from a first-in-human, open-label, multicenter phase I dose-escalation trial of ivuxolimab. Adults with locally advanced or metastatic melanoma, renal cell, hepatocellular, or head and neck squamous cell carcinoma were enrolled in the trial. CD4+ and CD8+ T cells were sorted separately from peripheral blood before TCR sequencing. Results the study describes overall, beyond this receptor: Partial responders in the 0.1-3.0 mg/kg groups had among the lowest normalized peripheral clonal expansion, especially among CD8+ T cells. Antigen specificity was not determined for the clonally expanded peripheral T cells. On average, CD8+ T cells showed more expanded clones than CD4+ T cells after ivuxolimab. At doses from 0.1 to 3.0 mg/kg, clonal expansion was seen in both CD4+ and CD8+ blood T cells between baseline and week 6. Low levels of normalized T-cell clonal expansion were also shown by some nonresponding patients.

About this clone itself: Its antigen target is currently unknown. It has no much larger one-base neighbor in the sample; base qualities were not kept.

For sequencing of the TCRbeta CDR3 region, genomic DNA was extracted from the sorted cells. The immunoSEQ Assay was used for sequencing of TCRbeta CDR3 regions. Drawn from immuneACCESS, this table holds only the in-frame rearrangements with V and J called that TCRdb kept. Clones are partly lost; checked studies trace under half to an unresolved V gene and leave the rest unexplained. The sample table holds tens of thousands of clones, of which 80% to 90% were seen once. The ten largest clonotypes hold more than 9% of the sample. Recombination linked TRBV28 to TRBJ1-3; no D gene is confidently identified. This clonotype was sampled from an adult with an advanced solid tumor such as melanoma, head and neck, liver or kidney cancer. Sample: CD4+ or CD8+ T cells sorted from blood, taken in a trial of the OX40 agonist ivuxolimab. Read as DNA, the sequence is TGTGCCAGCAGTTTCCCTGGAAACACCATATATTTT. Translated, it reads CASSFPGNTIYF.